These 13 T cell receptor beta chains were sequenced from one sample in a study of CD8 T cells in ankylosing spondylitis. TCRdb analysed the 5' RACE reads with MiXCR anew, one entry per CDR3 protein. The sample has 150,000 or so distinct CDR3 sequences; 11% are singletons. The sample taken for sequencing was blood, either unsorted or a sorted T cell fraction (not recorded which). These receptors originate from a male donor with ankylosing spondylitis or in good health (not recorded which).

This clonotype showed up many times. The chain employs TRBV4-1 and TRBJ2-7; 10 bases agree with TRBD1. The CDR3 loop spans 14 amino acids. Germline trimming cut 3 bases from V and 6 bases from J; bases unmatched to any gene: 5. Germline V gene lookup returns CDR1 MGHRA and CDR2 YSYEKL. CDR3: CASSQDRGIGEQYF. Here the CDR3 DNA reads TGCGCCAGCAGCCAGGACAGGGGGATTGGCGAGCAGTACTTC.

This clonotype was observed many times. The rearrangement links TRBV20-1 to TRBJ1-1, with TRBD1 identical over 10 bases. J gave up 6 bases and V 0 bases, and 10 bases lay outside the gene matches. Germline loops: CDR1 DFQATT, CDR2 SNEGSKA (reference sequence). This CDR3 region has 16 residues. The CDR3 DNA reads TGCAGTGCTAGAGATGTCGGACGGGGACAGGGGTCTGAAGCTTTCTTT. Amino acids: CSARDVGRGQGSEAFF.

This clonotype was seen many times. The V gene is TRBV10-3, the J gene TRBJ1-5, with a possible D match to TRBD1 (6 bases). The length of the CDR3 is 16 residues. V lost 6 bases, J lost 2 bases, and 17 bases lay in between. Germline loops: CDR1 ENHRY, CDR2 SYGVKD. The chain's CDR3 is CAISGTTTGGNQPQHF. The CDR3 nucleotides are TGTGCCATCAGCGGGACAACCACGGGGGGCAATCAGCCCCAGCATTTT.

This clonotype was picked up many times. The CDR3: CASSQRRDTEAFF. The CDR3 DNA follows: TGTGCCAGCAGCCAGAGAAGGGACACTGAAGCTTTCTTT. The chain employs TRBV3-1 and TRBJ1-1; D remains ambiguous. This CDR3 spans 13 amino acids. From germline, CDR1 is LGHDT and CDR2 YNNKEL (reference sequence). With 3 bases removed from V and 3 bases from J, the gap between germline ends came to 8 bases.

This clonotype was seen many times. The chain joins TRBV11-2 to TRBJ2-1; the match to TRBD2 covers 8 bases. V lost 7 bases to trimming and J lost 2 bases; unmatched junction nucleotides: 4. CDR3 length equals 14 residues. The germline V gene encodes CDR1 SGHAT and CDR2 FQNNGV. CDR3 region: CASNPSGPYNEQFF. CDR3 bases: TGTGCCAGCAACCCTAGCGGGCCCTACAATGAGCAGTTCTTC.

The J gene is TRBJ1-1, the V gene TRBV4-1, with D hard to call. Trimming stripped 1 base from V and 3 bases from J, with 3 bases between. The CDR3 length is 12 residues. Per the germline V gene, CDR1 is MGHRA and CDR2 is YSYEKL. In DNA form, the CDR3 reads TGCGCCAGCAGCCAAGGGGACACTGAAGCTTTCTTT. It yields the protein CASSQGDTEAFF.

This clonotype was seen repeatedly, ten times or more. V is TRBV3-1 and J is TRBJ2-5, with D perhaps matching TRBD1 or TRBD2 (5 bases each). The CDR3 has 15 amino acids. Germline V CDR1 and CDR2: LGHDT, YNNKEL (reference sequence). The ends were cut back, 6 bases at V and 5 bases at J, with 19 bases in the middle. Here the CDR3 reads CASSQITGTGETQYF. In nucleotides, the CDR3 is TGTGCCAGCAGTCAAATAACCGGGACCGGGGAGACCCAGTACTTC.

This clonotype was seen a handful of times. This chain links TRBV25-1 with TRBJ2-3; unclear D gene. CDR3 length equals 16 residues. Germline loops: CDR1 MGHDK, CDR2 SYGVNS. With 5 bases removed from V and 1 base from J, the gap between germline ends came to 16 bases. In DNA form, the CDR3 reads TGTGCCAGCAGTTCCCGGTCCCCTGTAGGCACAGATACGCAGTATTTT. It yields the protein CASSSRSPVGTDTQYF.

This clonotype was seen only a few times. V is TRBV2 and J is TRBJ1-5, with 7 bases matching TRBD1. In germline, CDR1 is SNHLY, CDR2 FYNNEI. There are 15 residues in the CDR3. J gave up 5 bases and V 6 bases, and 10 bases lay outside the gene matches. This chain's CDR3 is CASRGDSQLDQPQHF. The CDR3 region has the DNA TGTGCCAGCAGGGGGGACAGTCAGTTGGATCAGCCCCAGCATTTT.

This chain uses TRBV6-2 or TRBV6-3 with TRBJ2-7, with D maybe TRBD1 (6 bases). Between the trimmed V and J ends, which lost 2 bases and 3 bases, there was a span of 17 bases. The CDR3 has 16 amino acids. CDR1 is MNHEY and CDR2 is SVGEGT in the germline V gene. The CDR3 sequence is CASSYLPRQVLYEQYF. The CDR3 region has the DNA TGTGCCAGCAGTTACCTTCCGAGACAGGTGCTCTACGAGCAGTACTTC.

J is TRBJ1-4 and V is TRBV19, with 9 nucleotides matching TRBD1. V was pared by 8 bases and J by 7 bases, with 5 bases of the junction left unmatched. The germline gives CDR1 LNHDA, CDR2 SQIVND (reference sequence). This CDR3 is built from 13 residues. CDR3 amino acids: CASGTGRSEKLFF. The CDR3 DNA follows: TGTGCCAGTGGGACAGGGAGGAGTGAAAAACTGTTTTTT.

This clonotype was seen a handful of times. This rearrangement joins TRBV11-2 to TRBJ2-1; D ambiguous. V was cut by 6 bases and J by 10 bases, with 16 bases left in between. The CDR3 contains 13 residues. Germline V gene data show CDR1 as SGHAT and CDR2 as FQNNGV. Here the CDR3 reads CASRMAVVGEQFF. The CDR3 DNA follows: TGTGCCAGCAGAATGGCGGTGGTGGGGGAGCAGTTCTTC.

With respect to this clonotype: A clone one base away is much larger, so this may be a read error. V is TRBV6-1 and J is TRBJ1-2; TRBD1 aligns across 8 bases. The germline gives CDR1 MNHNS, CDR2 SASEGT. The CDR3 length is 14 residues. V lost 6 bases, J lost 2 bases, and 5 bases stayed unmatched. The CDR3 sequence: CASRRDRTNYGYTF. In DNA form, the CDR3 reads TGTGCCAGCAGAAGGGACAGGACCAACTATGGCTACACCTTC.